A single sample gave rise to the 18 T cell receptor beta chains below, sequenced in a study of CD8 T cells in Susac syndrome. cDNA came from around 0.54 to 1 ug RNA primed by random hexamers. TCRdb recomputed calls from the immunoSEQ multiplex PCR reads with MiXCR, one row per CDR3 protein. Of some 120,000 distinct CDR3 sequences listed, 85% to 95% are singletons. Sequencing used CD8+ T cells from PBMCs. The receptor set was obtained from a human donor in good health.

This chain joins TRBV11-2 and TRBJ2-2, with D possibly being TRBD1 (5 bases). Trimming removed 4 bases at V and 3 bases at J, with 21 bases between. This CDR3 is 18 amino acids long. Germline V gene data show CDR1 as SGHAT and CDR2 as FQNNGV. Here the CDR3 DNA reads TGTGCCAGCAGCTCTTTGTTGGGGCGTAGCCTTTACACCGGGGAGCTGTTTTTT. Amino acids: CASSSLLGRSLYTGELFF.

The genes are TRBV20-1 and TRBJ2-7, with D possibly being TRBD1 (6 bases). Trimming took off 8 bases at V and 3 bases at J, with 17 bases between the two ends. CDR3 size: 13 residues. Germline-derived CDR1 and CDR2 are DFQATT and SNEGSKA (reference sequence). The CDR3 bases are TGCAGTCTCCCGGGACAAAGGAGCTACGAGCAGTACTTC. It translates to CSLPGQRSYEQYF.

The CDR3 is CASSLAAIAGVTSTDTQYF. The CDR3 nucleotides read TGTGCCAGCAGCTTAGCGGCGATAGCGGGGGTTACTAGCACAGATACGCAGTATTTT. The V call is TRBV7-2, the J call TRBJ2-3, with TRBD2 identical over 9 bases. From germline, CDR1 is SGHTA and CDR2 FQGNSA. The length of the CDR3 is 19 residues. Germline trimming cut 0 bases from V and 0 bases from J; bases unmatched to any gene: 10.

The rearrangement links TRBV14 to TRBJ1-2, with D possibly being TRBD1 (6 bases). The CDR3 spans 14 residues. V dropped 5 bases and J dropped 4 bases, with 14 bases sitting between them. Germline V CDR1 and CDR2: SGHDN, FVKESK. DNA of the CDR3: TGTGCCAGCAGCAAGACGACAGGCGTCTATGGCTACACCTTC. Its translation is CASSKTTGVYGYTF.

The chain uses TRBV6-2 or TRBV6-3 and TRBJ1-1; D is ambiguous. The CDR3 runs to 14 residues. Germline CDR1 is MNHEY and CDR2 is SVGEGT. Trimming took 4 bases from V and 1 from J, leaving 10 bases between them. The CDR3 DNA is TGTGCCAGCAGTTTCGGCCCGTGGAACACTGAAGCTTTCTTT. Protein sequence: CASSFGPWNTEAFF.

This chain connects TRBV5-6 to TRBJ2-3; D is perhaps TRBD1 or TRBD2 (6 bases each). V was trimmed by 4 bases and J by 2 bases, leaving 17 bases between them. The CDR3 is 16 amino acids. Germline V gene sequence: CDR1 SGHDT, CDR2 YYEEEE. This CDR3 reads CASSRGGGKLTDTQYF. The CDR3 nucleotides read TGTGCCAGCAGCCGCGGAGGGGGGAAACTCACAGATACGCAGTATTTT.

This chain uses TRBV29-1 with TRBJ1-1; no definite D call. This CDR3 spans 12 amino acids. Per germline, CDR1 SQVTM and CDR2 ANQGSEA. Trimming took off 7 bases at V and 5 bases at J, with 14 bases between the two ends. In nucleotides, the CDR3 is TGCAGCGCTCGTAAAGTGGGGACTGAAGCTTTCTTT. Protein: CSARKVGTEAFF.

The chain recombines TRBV7-2 with TRBJ2-1; tentatively, D is TRBD1 or TRBD2 (5 bases each). From germline, CDR1 is SGHTA and CDR2 FQGNSA. This CDR3 spans 14 amino acids. V lost 5 bases and J lost 6, with 14 bases in between. The CDR3 region is CASSPNGGINEQFF. The CDR3 DNA reads TGTGCCAGCAGCCCGAATGGGGGAATCAATGAGCAGTTCTTC.

The chain combines TRBV20-1 with TRBJ1-6, with a tentative D call TRBD1 (5 bases). The CDR3 runs to 16 residues. Trimming removed 0 bases from V and 2 bases from J, with 11 bases in between. Germline V gives CDR1 DFQATT, CDR2 SNEGSKA (reference sequence). CDR3 amino acids: CSARDRSGTYNSPLHF. CDR3 coding DNA: TGCAGTGCTAGAGATCGGTCAGGGACCTATAATTCACCCCTCCACTTT.

This chain links TRBV7-2 with TRBJ2-7; 7 bases align to TRBD2. Germline-derived CDR1 and CDR2 are SGHTA and FQGNSA. V gave up 4 bases and J gave up 5 bases; unmatched junction bases: 11. The CDR3 loop spans 15 amino acids. CDR3 loop: CASSSFPRGVNEQYF. CDR3 in DNA: TGTGCCAGCAGCTCCTTCCCCCGGGGGGTCAACGAGCAGTACTTC.

This sequence joins TRBV11-1 and TRBJ2-1; no clear D. Germline loops: CDR1 SGHAT, CDR2 FQDESV (reference sequence). Trimming stripped 6 bases from V and 7 bases from J, with 13 bases between. CDR3 length: 13 residues. CDR3 nucleotides: TGTGCCAGCAGGGGTCGTATAGAGAATGAGCAGTTCTTC. Its translation: CASRGRIENEQFF.

This chain uses TRBV7-8 with TRBJ2-2, with D perhaps matching TRBD1 (6 bases). The V end lost 1 base, the J end lost 5 bases, and 11 bases lay between the germline ends. CDR3 length: 15 amino acids. Germline values: CDR1 SGHVS, CDR2 FQNEAQ. CDR3 amino acids: CASSLVRGRTGELFF. CDR3 DNA sequence: TGTGCCAGCAGCTTAGTCAGGGGACGGACCGGGGAGCTGTTTTTT.

V and J are TRBV7-2 and TRBJ1-1; 10 nucleotides agree with TRBD1. The junction had 4 bases not matched to a gene; V was cut back by 3 bases and J by 6 bases. CDR3 length equals 14 residues. From germline, CDR1 is SGHTA and CDR2 FQGNSA. CDR3 coding DNA: TGTGCCAGCAGCTTGGACAGGGGGAGCGCTGAAGCTTTCTTT. This translates into CASSLDRGSAEAFF.

This clonotype has just a few counts. The chain is built from TRBV12-3 or TRBV12-4 and TRBJ2-5, with D unresolved. CDR3 size: 12 residues. Trimming left V 5 bases short and J 5 bases short, with 9 bases between. CDR3 loop: CASSPNRETQYF. In DNA form, the CDR3 reads TGTGCCAGCAGTCCCAATCGGGAGACCCAGTACTTC.

The chain uses TRBV6-6 and TRBJ2-7, with 8 bases matching TRBD1. Germline trimming cut 1 base from V and 2 bases from J; bases unmatched to any gene: 4. The CDR3 runs to 15 residues. The germline V gene has CDR1 MNHNY and CDR2 SVGAGI (reference sequence). Here the CDR3 reads CASSYYGQGAYEQYF. CDR3 bases: TGTGCCAGCAGTTACTACGGACAGGGAGCCTACGAGCAGTACTTC.

The CDR3 sequence: CASSQESRGLNYGYTF. DNA of the CDR3: TGTGCCAGCAGCCAAGAAAGTAGAGGGCTCAACTATGGCTACACCTTC. V is TRBV4-2 and J is TRBJ1-2, with D hard to call. Germline V gene sequence: CDR1 LGHNA, CDR2 YNFKEQ. V was clipped by 0 bases and J by 2 bases, with 13 bases between them. The CDR3 spans 16 residues.

V usage is TRBV25-1 and J usage is TRBJ1-5; D gene uncertain. Trimming removed 2 bases at V and 4 bases at J, with 12 bases between. Germline loops: CDR1 MGHDK, CDR2 SYGVNS. This CDR3 spans 15 amino acids. The CDR3 spells CASSETGAPNQPQHF. CDR3 DNA: TGTGCCAGCAGTGAAACGGGAGCGCCAAATCAGCCCCAGCATTTT.

This clonotype was seen just once. The chain couples TRBV27 to TRBJ2-2; no definite D call. V was cut by 7 bases and J by 3 bases, with 9 bases left in between. The germline gives CDR1 MNHEY, CDR2 SMNVEV (reference sequence). This CDR3 has 13 amino acids. The chain's CDR3 is CASKKVYTGELFF. CDR3 nucleotide sequence: TGTGCCAGCAAAAAAGTATACACCGGGGAGCTGTTTTTT.